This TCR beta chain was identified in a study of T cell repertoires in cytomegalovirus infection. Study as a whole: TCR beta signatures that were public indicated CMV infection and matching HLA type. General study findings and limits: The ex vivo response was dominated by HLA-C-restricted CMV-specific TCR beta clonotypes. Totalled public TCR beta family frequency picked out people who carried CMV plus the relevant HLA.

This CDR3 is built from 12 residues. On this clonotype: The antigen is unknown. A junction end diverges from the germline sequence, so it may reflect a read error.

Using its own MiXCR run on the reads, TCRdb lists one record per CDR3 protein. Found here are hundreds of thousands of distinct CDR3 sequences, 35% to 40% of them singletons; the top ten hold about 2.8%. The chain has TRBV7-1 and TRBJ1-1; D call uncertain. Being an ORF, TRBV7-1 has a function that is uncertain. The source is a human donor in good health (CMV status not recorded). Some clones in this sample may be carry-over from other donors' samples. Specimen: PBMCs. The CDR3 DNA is TGTGCCAGCAGCCTCCCCTTGGCTGAAGATTTCTTT. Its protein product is CASSLPLAEDFF.